What follows are 3 T cell receptor beta chains derived from one specimen sequenced in a study of CXCR3-negative and CXCR3-positive naive CD8 T cells. General observations from the study: Relative to CXCR3-negative naive cells, CXCR3-positive naive cells had more hydrophobic TRB CDR3s.

Researchers prepared the TRB cDNA libraries using 5' RACE with UMI labels. TCRdb re-called the 5' RACE reads and gives one entry per CDR3 protein, without DNA. This sample's clone table lists about 150,000 distinct CDR3 sequences. These receptors' antigens are unknown. What was sequenced was naive CXCR3+ CD8+ T cells from blood. The subset here: CD45RO-CCR7+CD27+CD95- naive CD8+ T cells expressing CXCR3 (TNR3+). Every receptor here comes from a human donor in good health. Some clones in this sample may be carry-over from other donors' samples.

The V and J genes are TRBV6-6 and TRBJ2-3. Germline V gene sequence: CDR1 MNHNY, CDR2 SVGAGI (reference sequence). The CDR3 loop spans 17 amino acids. CDR3 protein: CASSYSQGPAYVNTQYF.

The rearrangement uses TRBV4-1 and TRBJ2-7; without DNA, the TCRdb call of TRBD1 cannot be checked. This CDR3 is built from 14 residues. Germline-derived CDR1 and CDR2 are MGHRA and YSYEKL. Here the CDR3 reads CASSLGTGTYEQYF.

The CDR3: CASSLLLAGAYNEQFF. This sequence joins TRBV12-3 or TRBV12-4 and TRBJ2-1; TCRdb names TRBD2, which stays unverified in the absence of DNA. The CDR3 covers 16 residues.